This T cell receptor beta chain was profiled in a study of blood T cell repertoires in COVID-19. Overall study context: The origin of the acute and convalescent COVID-19 samples was the United States, Italy and Spain.

Per the original data handling: Reference gene primers were amplified, and this amplification served to estimate nucleated cell counts. Some clones are missing from TCRdb's copy, which holds only in-frame ones; the method was immunoSEQ multiplex PCR. The D gene and trimming were derived from the DNA, and the V and J assignments and clone size from that table. The table lists 120,000 to 150,000 clones, roughly 85% of them singletons. The CDR3 totals 12 residues. Germline V CDR1 and CDR2: MNHEY, SVGAGI. V dropped 8 bases and J dropped 1 base, with 8 bases sitting between them. Sequencing input: peripheral blood. The V call is TRBV6-5, the J call TRBJ2-5; TRBD2 is a possible D gene (6 bases). The source is a man aged 45 to 65 with acute or convalescent COVID-19. CDR3 coding DNA: TGTGCCAGCCGGACTACCCAAGAGACCCAGTACTTC. As protein: CASRTTQETQYF.